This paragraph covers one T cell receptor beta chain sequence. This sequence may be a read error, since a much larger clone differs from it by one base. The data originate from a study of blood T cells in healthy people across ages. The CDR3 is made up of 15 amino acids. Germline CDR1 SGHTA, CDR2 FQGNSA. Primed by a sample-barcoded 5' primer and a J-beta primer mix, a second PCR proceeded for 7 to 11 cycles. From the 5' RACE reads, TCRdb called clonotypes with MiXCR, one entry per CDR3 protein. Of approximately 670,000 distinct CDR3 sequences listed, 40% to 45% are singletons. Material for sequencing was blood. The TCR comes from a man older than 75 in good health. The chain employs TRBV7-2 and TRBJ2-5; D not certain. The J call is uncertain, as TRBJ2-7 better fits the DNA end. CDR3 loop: CASSHAPAPGCEQYF. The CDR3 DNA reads TGTGCCAGCAGCCACGCCCCCGCGCCGGGCTGCGAGCAGTACTTC.